What follows are 17 T cell receptor beta chains derived from one specimen sequenced in a study of cytomegalovirus exposure and HLA in healthy donors. Amplification used 60 Vbeta primers and 13 Jbeta primers. Clones were sequenced by immunoSEQ multiplex PCR, and TCRdb holds only the in-frame ones, with some missing. The sample data list 30,000 to 50,000 clones. The sample consisted of PBMCs. The receptor source for this set is a woman in her twenties or thirties in good health and CMV-seropositive.

V gene TRBV15 combines with J gene TRBJ2-2; 7 bases fit TRBD2. The CDR3 sequence is 16 residues long. The germline gives CDR1 LNHNV, CDR2 YYDKDF (reference sequence). V was clipped by 0 bases and J by 2 bases; unmatched bases: 3. The CDR3 DNA is TGTGCCACCAGCAGAGATGCGGGGGACAACACCGGGGAGCTGTTTTTT. Its protein product is CATSRDAGDNTGELFF.

The chain carries TRBV4-1 and TRBJ1-2; D call uncertain. V shed 0 bases and J shed 5 bases, with 13 bases lying between them. Germline V gives CDR1 MGHRA, CDR2 YSYEKL. The CDR3 is 15 residues long. Here the CDR3 reads CASSQDLVSLYGYTF. The CDR3 coding sequence is TGCGCCAGCAGCCAAGATTTAGTCTCTCTGTATGGCTACACCTTC.

The chain couples TRBV6-5 to TRBJ2-1; tentatively, D is TRBD2 (6 bases). This CDR3 comprises 15 residues. Germline lookup yields CDR1 MNHEY and CDR2 SVGAGI. Trimming pared 7 bases from V and 2 bases from J, leaving 15 bases between. CDR3 nucleotides: TGTGCCAGCACGTCCCTGGGGGGACCCTACAATGAGCAGTTCTTC. Protein product: CASTSLGGPYNEQFF.

V is TRBV11-3 and J is TRBJ2-1, with unresolved D. Trimming took 6 bases from V and 7 from J, leaving 10 bases between them. There are 12 residues in the CDR3. Per germline, CDR1 SGHNT and CDR2 YENEEA. CDR3 in amino acids: CASSRVWNEQFF. CDR3 in DNA: TGTGCCAGCAGTCGCGTATGGAATGAGCAGTTCTTC.

This clone is called medium-sized based on its frequency. The V and J genes are TRBV16 and TRBJ1-5, with unresolved D. The V gene lost 0 bases and the J gene lost 2 bases, with 8 bases spanning the gap. This CDR3 contains 15 residues. CDR1 is KGHSY, CDR2 FQNENV, per germline. CDR3 protein: CASSQSYSRNQPQHF. The CDR3 DNA reads as TGTGCCAGCAGCCAATCGTACAGCCGCAATCAGCCCCAGCATTTT. Full variable domain (outside the CDR3, taken from reference TRBV16 and TRBJ1-5): GEEVAQTPKHLVRGEGQKAKLYCAPIKGHSYVFWYQQVLKNEFKFLISFQNENVFDETGMPKERFSAKCLPNSPCSLEIQATKLEDSAVYFCASSQSYSRNQPQHFGDGTRLSIL.

V is TRBV5-1 and J is TRBJ1-4; perhaps TRBD1 as D (5 bases). Germline CDR1 and CDR2: SGHRS and YFSETQ. V lost 4 bases to trimming and J lost 0 bases, with 13 bases between them. The CDR3 sequence is 16 residues long. CDR3 sequence (DNA): TGCGCCAGCAGCGCGGGGACGATTGCAACTAATGAAAAACTGTTTTTT. Translation: CASSAGTIATNEKLFF.

The V call is TRBV19, the J call TRBJ1-2, with 8 bases identical to TRBD1. V trimming: 4 bases; J trimming: 8 bases; junction bases outside the gene matches: 9. The CDR3 spans 14 residues. CDR1 LNHDA and CDR2 SQIVND come from the germline V gene (reference sequence). CDR3 nucleotides: TGTGCCAGTAGTACCCGAGGACAGGGAGCCGGCTACACCTTC. It codes for CASSTRGQGAGYTF. Using reference TRBV19 and TRBJ1-2 for the parts outside the CDR3, the full variable domain is DGGITQSPKYLFRKEGQNVTLSCEQNLNHDAMYWYRQDPGQGLRLIYYSQIVNDFQKGDIAEGYSVSREKKESFPLTVTSAQKNPTAFYLCASSTRGQGAGYTFGSGTRLTVV.

The chain joins TRBV10-3 to TRBJ2-2; 7 bases map to TRBD2. CDR1 and CDR2 from the germline V gene are ENHRY and SYGVKD. After removal of 5 bases from V and 6 bases from J, the junction contained 9 bases not matched to a gene. The CDR3 is 15 amino acids. DNA for the CDR3: TGTGCCATCAGTACCCCTCGGGGGGACCCCGGGGAGCTGTTTTTT. Translating gives CAISTPRGDPGELFF.

The CDR3 coding sequence is TGTGCCAGTAGCCGGGACAGTGCAAGTGAAAAACTGTTTTTT. This translates into CASSRDSASEKLFF. The chain has TRBV6-5 and TRBJ1-4; 7 bases are shared with TRBD1. CDR1 MNHEY and CDR2 SVGAGI come from the germline V gene. V was clipped by 9 bases and J by 7 bases; unmatched bases: 11. CDR3 length equals 14 residues.

The rearrangement links TRBV30 to TRBJ1-2; no clear D gene. Trimming pared 7 bases from V and 5 bases from J, leaving 8 bases between. Germline V gene sequence: CDR1 GTSNPN, CDR2 SVGIG (reference sequence). The CDR3 sequence is 10 residues long. As DNA, the CDR3 is TGTGCCTTACTCCTTTATGGCTACACCTTC. This codes for CALLLYGYTF.

The rearrangement uses TRBV6-1 and TRBJ1-1, with D possibly being TRBD1 (6 bases). V gave up 3 bases and J gave up 6 bases, with 8 bases separating them. Germline V gene data show CDR1 as MNHNS and CDR2 as SASEGT. This CDR3 has 12 residues. The CDR3 region has the DNA TGTGCCAGCAGTGAGGGGGCTGCTGAAGCTTTCTTT. Translation gives CASSEGAAEAFF.

This chain links TRBV28 with TRBJ1-2, with a tentative D call TRBD1 (5 bases). This CDR3 has 12 residues. CDR1 is MDHEN, CDR2 SYDVKM, per germline. With 8 bases removed from V and 5 bases from J, the gap between germline ends came to 12 bases. The CDR3 region is CASATDRYGYTF. CDR3 DNA sequence: TGTGCCAGCGCGACAGACCGTTATGGCTACACCTTC.

V and J are TRBV19 and TRBJ2-5; a weak D match, TRBD2 (6 bases). V shed 6 bases and J shed 5 bases, with 7 bases lying between them. The CDR3 covers 11 residues. Germline V CDR1 and CDR2: LNHDA, SQIVND (reference sequence). CDR3 bases: TGTGCCAGTAGCGGAGGGGAGACCCAGTACTTC. This sequence encodes CASSGGETQYF.

The V gene is TRBV15, the J gene TRBJ2-1, with 7 bases matching TRBD2. CDR3 length: 17 amino acids. With V trimmed by 0 bases and J by 12 bases, 17 bases remained unmatched. The germline V gene has CDR1 LNHNV and CDR2 YYDKDF (reference sequence). The CDR3 DNA sequence: TGTGCCACCAGCAGAGAGCCCCTAGGGGAGGGAAGGGTGAGGCAGTTCTTC. Translating it yields CATSREPLGEGRVRQFF.

This chain connects TRBV5-1 to TRBJ2-3; D remains ambiguous. The V gene's germline CDR1 is SGHRS and CDR2 YFSETQ. This CDR3 has 13 residues. Trimming cost V 5 bases and J 2 bases, with 9 bases left between them. CDR3 coding DNA: TGCGCCAGCAGAAGTAGAGACACAGATACGCAGTATTTT. This translates into CASRSRDTDTQYF.

The chain uses TRBV7-9 and TRBJ2-7; TRBD1 matches at 11 bases. In germline, CDR1 is SEHNR, CDR2 FQNEAQ (reference sequence). The CDR3 spans 14 residues. V lost 8 bases and J lost 4; bases outside the gene matches: 7. The CDR3, as DNA: TGTGCCAGCGGACCGGGACAGGGGGTTTACGAGCAGTACTTC. Its protein is CASGPGQGVYEQYF.

The J gene is TRBJ1-1, the V gene TRBV5-1; possible D gene TRBD1, 6 bases. Trimming took 4 bases from V and 0 from J, leaving 13 bases between them. The CDR3 is made up of 15 amino acids. Germline V gene lookup returns CDR1 SGHRS and CDR2 YFSETQ. CDR3 DNA sequence: TGCGCCAGCAGCCCTGCGGGGGACATGAACACTGAAGCTTTCTTT. As protein: CASSPAGDMNTEAFF.